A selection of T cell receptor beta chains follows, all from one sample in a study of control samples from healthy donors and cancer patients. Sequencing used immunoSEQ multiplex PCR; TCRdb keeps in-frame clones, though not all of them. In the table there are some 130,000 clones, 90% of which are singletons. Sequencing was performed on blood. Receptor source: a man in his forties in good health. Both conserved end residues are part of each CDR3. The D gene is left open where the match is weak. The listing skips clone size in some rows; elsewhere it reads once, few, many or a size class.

CDR3 protein: CASSFQRGPEAFF
CDR3 DNA: TGTGCCAGCAGTTTTCAACGGGGCCCGGAAGCTTTCTTT
CDR3 length: 13
D gene: NA
clone size: NA
J gene: TRBJ1-1
V gene: TRBV2

CDR3 protein: CASSSLGQDYGYTF
CDR3 DNA: TGTGCCAGCAGTTCCCTGGGACAGGACTATGGCTACACCTTC
CDR3 length: 14
D gene: TRBD1
clone size: NA
J gene: TRBJ1-2
V gene: TRBV28

CDR3 protein: CASSLRGWGTAEAFF
CDR3 DNA: TGTGCCAGCAGCTTAAGGGGGTGGGGGACGGCTGAAGCTTTCTTT
CDR3 length: 15
D gene: NA
clone size: NA
J gene: TRBJ1-1
V gene: TRBV7-9

CDR3 protein: CASSFPPGHANGEQYF
CDR3 DNA: TGTGCCAGCAGCTTCCCGCCGGGCCATGCGAATGGGGAGCAGTACTTC
CDR3 length: 16
D gene: NA
clone size: NA
J gene: TRBJ2-7
V gene: TRBV11-2

CDR3 protein: CASSLGGAAKNIQYF
CDR3 DNA: TGTGCCAGCAGCTTGGGGGGAGCGGCCAAAAACATTCAGTACTTC
CDR3 length: 15
D gene: NA
clone size: NA
J gene: TRBJ2-4
V gene: TRBV11-3

CDR3 protein: CASSSTTSASTDTQYF
CDR3 DNA: TGTGCCAGCAGCTCTACGACTAGCGCGAGCACAGATACGCAGTATTTT
CDR3 length: 16
D gene: TRBD2
clone size: NA
J gene: TRBJ2-3
V gene: TRBV7-9

CDR3 protein: CASSYSGGDVTDTQYF
CDR3 DNA: TGTGCCAGCAGTTACTCAGGTGGGGACGTCACAGATACGCAGTATTTT
CDR3 length: 16
D gene: NA
clone size: NA
J gene: TRBJ2-3
V gene: TRBV6-5

CDR3 protein: CASSLRPYAEASNQPQHF
CDR3 DNA: TGTGCCAGCAGCCTGAGACCCTATGCGGAGGCAAGCAATCAGCCCCAGCATTTT
CDR3 length: 18
D gene: NA
clone size: NA
J gene: TRBJ1-5
V gene: TRBV7-3

CDR3 protein: CASSQSPYGYTF
CDR3 DNA: TGTGCCAGCAGCCAATCGCCCTATGGCTACACCTTC
CDR3 length: 12
D gene: NA
clone size: NA
J gene: TRBJ1-2
V gene: TRBV16

CDR3 protein: CASSDTAPGNTIYF
CDR3 DNA: TGTGCCAGCAGTGATACAGCGCCAGGAAACACCATATATTTT
CDR3 length: 14
D gene: NA
clone size: NA
J gene: TRBJ1-3
V gene: TRBV2

CDR3 protein: CASRGQGLVSGANVLTF
CDR3 DNA: TGTGCCAGCAGGGGACAGGGGTTAGTCTCTGGGGCCAACGTCCTGACTTTC
CDR3 length: 17
D gene: TRBD1
clone size: NA
J gene: TRBJ2-6
V gene: TRBV2

CDR3 protein: CASSVRSGVFYEQYF
CDR3 DNA: TGTGCCAGCAGCGTAAGGTCAGGGGTATTCTACGAGCAGTACTTC
CDR3 length: 15
D gene: NA
clone size: few
J gene: TRBJ2-7
V gene: TRBV9

CDR3 protein: CASSYGGREAEAFF
CDR3 DNA: TGTGCCAGCAGTTATGGGGGGCGTGAGGCTGAAGCTTTCTTT
CDR3 length: 14
D gene: NA
clone size: NA
J gene: TRBJ1-1
V gene: TRBV6-2/TRBV6-3

CDR3 protein: CASSSNGGSYNEQFF
CDR3 DNA: TGCGCCAGCAGCTCAAACGGGGGCTCCTACAATGAGCAGTTCTTC
CDR3 length: 15
D gene: NA
clone size: NA
J gene: TRBJ2-1
V gene: TRBV5-1

CDR3 protein: CAATTGVDTEAFF
CDR3 DNA: TGTGCGGCCACTACCGGGGTGGATACTGAAGCTTTCTTT
CDR3 length: 13
D gene: NA
clone size: NA
J gene: TRBJ1-1
V gene: TRBV15

CDR3 protein: CASSISPENTEAFF
CDR3 DNA: TGTGCCAGTAGTATCTCACCGGAGAACACTGAAGCTTTCTTT
CDR3 length: 14
D gene: NA
clone size: NA
J gene: TRBJ1-1
V gene: TRBV19